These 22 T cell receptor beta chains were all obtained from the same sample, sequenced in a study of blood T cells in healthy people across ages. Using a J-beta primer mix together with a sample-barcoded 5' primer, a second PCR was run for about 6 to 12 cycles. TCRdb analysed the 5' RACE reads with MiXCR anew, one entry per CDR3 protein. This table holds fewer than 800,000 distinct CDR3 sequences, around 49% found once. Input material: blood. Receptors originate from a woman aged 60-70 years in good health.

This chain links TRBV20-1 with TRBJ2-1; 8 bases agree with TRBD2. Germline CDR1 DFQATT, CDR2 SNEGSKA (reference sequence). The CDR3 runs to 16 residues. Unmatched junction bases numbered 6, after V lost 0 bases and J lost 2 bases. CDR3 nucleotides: TGCAGTGCTAGAGATCTCAGTAGCGGGACCTACAATGAGCAGTTCTTC. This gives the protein CSARDLSSGTYNEQFF.

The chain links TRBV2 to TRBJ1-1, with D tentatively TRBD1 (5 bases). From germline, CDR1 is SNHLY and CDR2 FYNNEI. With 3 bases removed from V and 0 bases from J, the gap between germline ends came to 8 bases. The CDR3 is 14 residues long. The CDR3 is CASSDAGLNTEAFF. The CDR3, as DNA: TGTGCCAGCAGTGATGCAGGGTTGAACACTGAAGCTTTCTTT. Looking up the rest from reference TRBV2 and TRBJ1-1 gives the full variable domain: EPEVTQTPSHQVTQMGQEVILRCVPISNHLYFYWYRQILGQKVEFLVSFYNNEISEKSEIFDDQFSVERPDGSNFTLKIRSTKLEDSAMYFCASSDAGLNTEAFFGQGTRLTVV.

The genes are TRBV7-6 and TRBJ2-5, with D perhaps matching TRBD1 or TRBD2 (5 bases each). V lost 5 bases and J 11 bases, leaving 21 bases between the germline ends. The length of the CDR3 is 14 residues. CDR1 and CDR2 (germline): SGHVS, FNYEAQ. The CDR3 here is CASSPGTQGYEQYF. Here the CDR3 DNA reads TGTGCCAGCAGCCCCGGGACCCAGGGCTATGAGCAGTACTTC.

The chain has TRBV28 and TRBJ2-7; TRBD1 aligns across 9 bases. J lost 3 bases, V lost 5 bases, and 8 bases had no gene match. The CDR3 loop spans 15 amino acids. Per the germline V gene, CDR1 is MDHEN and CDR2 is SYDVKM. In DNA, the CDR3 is TGTGCCAGCAGTCCTTCCGGGACAGGGAACTACGAGCAGTACTTC. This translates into CASSPSGTGNYEQYF.

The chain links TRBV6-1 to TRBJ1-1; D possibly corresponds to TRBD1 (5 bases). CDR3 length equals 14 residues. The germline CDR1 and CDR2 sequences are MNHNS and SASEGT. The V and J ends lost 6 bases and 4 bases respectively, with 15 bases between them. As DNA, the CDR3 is TGTGCCAGCAGGGGCAGGTTTGGGGGCACTGAAGCTTTCTTT. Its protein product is CASRGRFGGTEAFF.

CDR3 DNA sequence: TGCAGTGCTTGGACTCGCGGGAGAGTAGAGACCCAGTACTTC. Its translation is CSAWTRGRVETQYF. The chain recombines TRBV20-1 with TRBJ2-5; 7 nucleotides match TRBD2. This CDR3 spans 14 amino acids. CDR1 is DFQATT, CDR2 SNEGSKA, per germline (reference sequence). Germline trimming cut 5 bases from V and 4 bases from J; bases unmatched to any gene: 10.

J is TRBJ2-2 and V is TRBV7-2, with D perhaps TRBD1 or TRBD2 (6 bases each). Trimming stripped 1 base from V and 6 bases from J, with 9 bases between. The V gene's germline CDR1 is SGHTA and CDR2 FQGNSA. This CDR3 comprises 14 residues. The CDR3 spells CASSLGGGPGELFF. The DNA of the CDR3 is TGTGCCAGCAGCTTAGGAGGGGGGCCCGGGGAGCTGTTTTTT.

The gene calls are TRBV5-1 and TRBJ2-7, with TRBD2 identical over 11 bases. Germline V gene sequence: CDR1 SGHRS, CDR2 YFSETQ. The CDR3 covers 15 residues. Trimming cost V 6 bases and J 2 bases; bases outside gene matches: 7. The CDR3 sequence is CASKTGTSGAYEQYF. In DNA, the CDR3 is TGCGCCAGCAAAACCGGGACTAGCGGCGCCTACGAGCAGTACTTC.

CDR3 DNA: TGTGCCAGCAGTTCTCAAAGCTCCTATAATTCACCCCTCCACTTT. Encoded protein: CASSSQSSYNSPLHF. The V call is TRBV27, the J call TRBJ1-6, with D hard to call. Deletions cut 4 bases from V and 0 bases from J, with 7 bases between. The CDR3 is 15 amino acids. Germline CDR1 reads MNHEY; CDR2 reads SMNVEV (reference sequence).

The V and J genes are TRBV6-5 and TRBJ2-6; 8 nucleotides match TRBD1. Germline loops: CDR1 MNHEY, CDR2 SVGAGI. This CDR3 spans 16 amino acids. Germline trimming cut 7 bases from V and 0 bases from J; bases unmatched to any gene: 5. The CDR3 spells CASIGTGRSGANVLTF. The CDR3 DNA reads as TGTGCCAGCATTGGGACAGGTCGCTCTGGGGCCAACGTCCTGACTTTC.

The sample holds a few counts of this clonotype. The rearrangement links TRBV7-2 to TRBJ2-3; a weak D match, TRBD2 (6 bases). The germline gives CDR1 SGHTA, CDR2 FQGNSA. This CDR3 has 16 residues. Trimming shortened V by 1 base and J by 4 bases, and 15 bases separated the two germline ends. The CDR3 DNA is TGTGCCAGCAGCTTAGGGTTCGGGAGTGGGTCAGATACGCAGTATTTT. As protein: CASSLGFGSGSDTQYF. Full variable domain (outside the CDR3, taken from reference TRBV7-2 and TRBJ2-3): GAGVSQSPSNKVTEKGKDVELRCDPISGHTALYWYRQSLGQGLEFLIYFQGNSAPDKSGLPSDRFSAERTGGSVSTLTIQRTQQEDSAVYLCASSLGFGSGSDTQYFGPGTRLTVL.

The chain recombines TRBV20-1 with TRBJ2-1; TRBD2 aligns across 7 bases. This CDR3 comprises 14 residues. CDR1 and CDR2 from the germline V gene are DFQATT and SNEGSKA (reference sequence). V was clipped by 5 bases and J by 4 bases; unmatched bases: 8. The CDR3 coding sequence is TGCAGTGCTCGGGAGGCCACGGGTTACAATGAGCAGTTCTTC. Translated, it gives CSAREATGYNEQFF.

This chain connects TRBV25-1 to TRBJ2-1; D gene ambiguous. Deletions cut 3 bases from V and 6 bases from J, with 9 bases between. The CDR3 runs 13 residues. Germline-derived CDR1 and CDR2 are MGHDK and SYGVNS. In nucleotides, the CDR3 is TGTGCCAGCAGTGAGGGTCTCGGCAATGAGCAGTTCTTC. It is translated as CASSEGLGNEQFF. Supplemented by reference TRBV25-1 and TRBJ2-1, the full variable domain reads EADIYQTPRYLVIGTGKKITLECSQTMGHDKMYWYQQDPGMELHLIHYSYGVNSTEKGDLSSESTVSRIRTEHFPLTLESARPSHTSQYLCASSEGLGNEQFFGPGTRLTVL.

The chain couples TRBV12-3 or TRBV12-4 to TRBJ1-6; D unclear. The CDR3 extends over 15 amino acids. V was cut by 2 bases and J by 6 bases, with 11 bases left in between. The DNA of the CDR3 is TGTGCCAGCAGTTTATCCGGCGCTCTTAATTCACCCCTCCACTTT. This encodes CASSLSGALNSPLHF.

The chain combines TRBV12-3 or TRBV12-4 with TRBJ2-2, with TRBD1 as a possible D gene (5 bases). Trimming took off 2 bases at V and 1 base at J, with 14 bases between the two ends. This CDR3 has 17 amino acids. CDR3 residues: CASSLQGRSWNTGELFF. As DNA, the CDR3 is TGTGCCAGCAGTTTACAGGGCAGGTCCTGGAACACCGGGGAGCTGTTTTTT.

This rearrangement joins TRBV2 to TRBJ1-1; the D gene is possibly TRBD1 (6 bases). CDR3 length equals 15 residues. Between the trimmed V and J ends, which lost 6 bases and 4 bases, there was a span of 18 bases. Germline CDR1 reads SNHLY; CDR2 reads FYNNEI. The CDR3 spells CASRPETGYGTEAFF. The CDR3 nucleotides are TGTGCCAGCAGACCCGAGACAGGTTACGGCACTGAAGCTTTCTTT.

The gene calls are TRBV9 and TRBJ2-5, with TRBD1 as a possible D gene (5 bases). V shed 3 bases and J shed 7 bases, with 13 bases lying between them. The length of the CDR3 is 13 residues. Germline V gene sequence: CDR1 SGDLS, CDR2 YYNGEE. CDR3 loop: CASSGDSVGTQYF. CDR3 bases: TGTGCCAGCAGCGGAGACAGCGTAGGGACCCAGTACTTC.

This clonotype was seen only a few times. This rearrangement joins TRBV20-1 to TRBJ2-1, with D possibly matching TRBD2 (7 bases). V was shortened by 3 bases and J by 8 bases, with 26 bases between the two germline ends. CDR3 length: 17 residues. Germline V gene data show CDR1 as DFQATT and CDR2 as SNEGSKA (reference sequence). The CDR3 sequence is CSASGGGASGSSYEQFF. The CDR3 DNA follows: TGCAGTGCTAGTGGGGGGGGCGCGAGCGGATCCTCCTATGAGCAGTTCTTC.

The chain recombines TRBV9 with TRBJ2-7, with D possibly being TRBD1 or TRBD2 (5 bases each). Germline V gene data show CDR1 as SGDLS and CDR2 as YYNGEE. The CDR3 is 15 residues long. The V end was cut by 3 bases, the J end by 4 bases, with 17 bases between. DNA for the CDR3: TGTGCCAGCAGCGGAGGGACCGCGCCGGTGTACGAGCAGTACTTC. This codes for CASSGGTAPVYEQYF.

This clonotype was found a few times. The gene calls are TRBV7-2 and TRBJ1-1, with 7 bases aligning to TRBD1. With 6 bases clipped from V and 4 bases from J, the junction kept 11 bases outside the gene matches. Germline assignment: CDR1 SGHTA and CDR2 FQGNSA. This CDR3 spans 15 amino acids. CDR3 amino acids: CASRRQGGLGTEAFF. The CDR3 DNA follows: TGTGCCAGCAGAAGACAGGGAGGATTGGGCACTGAAGCTTTCTTT.

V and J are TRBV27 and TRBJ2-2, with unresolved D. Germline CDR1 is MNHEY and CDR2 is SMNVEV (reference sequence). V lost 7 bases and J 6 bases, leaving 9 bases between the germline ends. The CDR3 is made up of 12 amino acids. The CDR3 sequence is CASKQSAGELFF. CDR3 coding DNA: TGTGCCAGCAAGCAGAGCGCCGGGGAGCTGTTTTTT.

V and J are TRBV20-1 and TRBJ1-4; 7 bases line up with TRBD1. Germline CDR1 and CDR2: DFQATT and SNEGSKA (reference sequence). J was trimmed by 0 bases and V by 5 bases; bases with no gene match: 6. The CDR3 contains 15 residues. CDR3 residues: CSAYPGGSTNEKLFF. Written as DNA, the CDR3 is TGCAGTGCTTACCCAGGGGGATCAACTAATGAAAAACTGTTTTTT.